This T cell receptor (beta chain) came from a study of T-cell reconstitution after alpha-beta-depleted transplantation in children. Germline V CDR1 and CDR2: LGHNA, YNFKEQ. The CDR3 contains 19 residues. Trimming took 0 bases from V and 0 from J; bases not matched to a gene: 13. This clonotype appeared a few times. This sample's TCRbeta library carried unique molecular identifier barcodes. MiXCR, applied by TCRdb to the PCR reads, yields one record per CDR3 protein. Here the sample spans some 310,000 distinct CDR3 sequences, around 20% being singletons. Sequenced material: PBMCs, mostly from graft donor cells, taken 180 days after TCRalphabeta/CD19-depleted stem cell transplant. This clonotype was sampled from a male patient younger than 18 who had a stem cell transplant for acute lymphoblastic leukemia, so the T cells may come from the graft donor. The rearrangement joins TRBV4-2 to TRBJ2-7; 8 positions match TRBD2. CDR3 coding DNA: TGTGCCAGCAGCCAAGATCGACTCCAGGACGGGACTAGCTCCTACGAGCAGTACTTC. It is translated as CASSQDRLQDGTSSYEQYF.